Each of the 27 T cell receptor beta chains below was sequenced from the same sample in a study of neurological immune-mediated disorders. Time point denoted: technical triplicate 3. TCRdb independently ran MiXCR on the 5' RACE reads; one entry per CDR3 protein. Counted here are some 30,000 distinct CDR3 sequences, approximately 15% occurring once; the ten biggest clones make up about 5%. Sequenced material: CD4+ T cells from blood. These receptors originate from a female donor with HTLV-1-associated myelopathy (HAM/TSP).

This clonotype was counted ten times or more. J is TRBJ1-1 and V is TRBV19; 9 bases match TRBD1. With V trimmed by 8 bases and J by 1 base, 2 bases remained unmatched. This CDR3 region has 13 residues. Looked up from germline, CDR1 is LNHDA and CDR2 is SQIVND (reference sequence). CDR3 amino acids: CASYRGPNTEAFF. The CDR3 DNA sequence: TGTGCCAGTTACAGGGGGCCGAACACTGAAGCTTTCTTT.

This clonotype has a count of ten or more. The genes are TRBV25-1 and TRBJ2-3, with D unclear. V lost 3 bases and J lost 1, with 5 bases in between. In germline, CDR1 is MGHDK, CDR2 SYGVNS. The CDR3 extends over 13 amino acids. The chain's CDR3 is CASSDGGTDTQYF. In DNA form, the CDR3 reads TGTGCCAGCAGTGACGGAGGCACAGATACGCAGTATTTT.

This clonotype was observed many times. The V gene is TRBV2, the J gene TRBJ2-5; TRBD1 agrees at 9 bases. Trimming took 5 bases from V and 4 from J; bases not matched to a gene: 11. This CDR3 is 16 amino acids long. Germline V gene sequence: CDR1 SNHLY, CDR2 FYNNEI. The CDR3 loop reads CASSPFGTGRRETQYF. CDR3 coding DNA: TGTGCCAGCAGTCCCTTTGGGACAGGGAGGAGAGAGACCCAGTACTTC. Filled out from reference TRBV2 and TRBJ2-5, the complete variable domain reads EPEVTQTPSHQVTQMGQEVILRCVPISNHLYFYWYRQILGQKVEFLVSFYNNEISEKSEIFDDQFSVERPDGSNFTLKIRSTKLEDSAMYFCASSPFGTGRRETQYFGPGTRLLVL.

This clonotype was recorded many times. The chain carries TRBV19 and TRBJ2-2, with 9 bases identical to TRBD1. Germline CDR1 reads LNHDA; CDR2 reads SQIVND (reference sequence). The trim removed 6 bases at V and 6 bases at J, leaving 5 bases unmatched. The CDR3 covers 14 residues. The CDR3 bases are TGTGCCAGTAGAGGGACAGGGAGTGCCGGGGAGCTGTTTTTT. Its protein is CASRGTGSAGELFF.

V usage is TRBV7-6 and J usage is TRBJ1-6; D perhaps matches TRBD1 (5 bases). The CDR3 sequence is 17 residues long. CDR1 and CDR2 (germline): SGHVS, FNYEAQ. The V end lost 5 bases, the J end lost 7 bases, and 21 bases lay between the germline ends. The DNA for the CDR3 is TGTGCCAGCAGCCCCAGCCCCAGGACATGGACGAATTCACCCCTCCACTTT. Translation gives CASSPSPRTWTNSPLHF.

As to this clonotype: Relative to the germline gene, one junction end is altered; a read error may explain this. The rearrangement joins TRBV27 to TRBJ2-1, with 7 bases aligning to TRBD2. The CDR3 has 13 residues. Germline lookup yields CDR1 MNHEY and CDR2 SMNVEV (reference sequence). The CDR3 DNA follows: TGTGCTAGCAGAACGTGGGGGGGAAGGGAGCAGTTCTTC. It encodes CASRTWGGREQFF.

The sample holds many counts of this clonotype. The rearrangement links TRBV4-2 to TRBJ2-5; D is undetermined. Germline V gene lookup returns CDR1 LGHNA and CDR2 YNFKEQ. CDR3 length equals 15 residues. Trimming took off 0 bases at V and 5 bases at J, with 13 bases between the two ends. CDR3 amino acids: CASSQDVDRRETQYF. The CDR3 DNA reads TGTGCCAGCAGCCAAGATGTGGATAGGCGGGAGACCCAGTACTTC.

Sample share makes this clonotype medium-sized. The CDR3: CASSYRLGGEAFF. The CDR3 bases are TGTGCCAGCAGTTACCGCCTCGGGGGTGAAGCTTTCTTT. The rearrangement links TRBV6-2 or TRBV6-3 to TRBJ1-1; a weak D match, TRBD1 (5 bases). The germline V gene encodes CDR1 MNHEY and CDR2 SVGEGT. Trimming stripped 2 bases from V and 7 bases from J, with 11 bases between. This CDR3 is built from 13 residues.

Many counts were recorded for this clonotype. The CDR3 DNA is TGTGCCAGCAGCCAAGAGGGCGGTAGGACTGAAGCTTTCTTT. Its translation is CASSQEGGRTEAFF. The rearrangement joins TRBV3-1 to TRBJ1-1, with D hard to call. The V gene's germline CDR1 is LGHDT and CDR2 YNNKEL (reference sequence). The CDR3 extends over 14 amino acids. The ends were cut back, 0 bases at V and 5 bases at J, with 10 bases in the middle. Looking up the rest from reference TRBV3-1 and TRBJ1-1 gives the full variable domain: DTAVSQTPKYLVTQMGNDKSIKCEQNLGHDTMYWYKQDSKKFLKIMFSYNNKELIINETVPNRFSPKSPDKAHLNLHINSLELGDSAVYFCASSQEGGRTEAFFGQGTRLTVV.

At least ten counts were recorded for this clonotype. The CDR3 coding sequence is TGTGCCAGTAGTATTAGCGGGAGCTCCTACAATGAGCAGTTCTTC. Amino acids: CASSISGSSYNEQFF. This chain links TRBV19 with TRBJ2-1; 9 nucleotides agree with TRBD2. CDR3 length: 15 amino acids. The V gene end was trimmed by 3 bases and the J gene end by 0 bases; junction bases not matched to a gene: 0. Germline values: CDR1 LNHDA, CDR2 SQIVND (reference sequence).

This clonotype was seen ten or more times. The V call is TRBV6-5, the J call TRBJ1-1, with 9 bases identical to TRBD1. The germline CDR1 and CDR2 sequences are MNHEY and SVGAGI. This CDR3 comprises 15 residues. The V segment lost 5 bases and the J segment 1 base; nucleotides outside the gene matches: 5. Here the CDR3 DNA reads TGTGCCAGCAGTCCGGGGGGACAGGGGAACACTGAAGCTTTCTTT. Translation: CASSPGGQGNTEAFF.

A few counts support this clonotype. The rearrangement links TRBV5-1 to TRBJ2-3, with 9 bases identical to TRBD2. Germline V CDR1 and CDR2: SGHRS, YFSETQ. This CDR3 spans 16 amino acids. V was pared by 0 bases and J by 9 bases, with 11 bases of the junction left unmatched. In DNA form, the CDR3 reads TGCGCCAGCAGCTTGGTGCTAGCGGGGACCTCTGGGACGCAGTATTTT. Translation: CASSLVLAGTSGTQYF.

This clonotype was counted at least ten times. The CDR3 reads CASSSRGGQGAGTEAFF. The DNA for the CDR3 is TGTGCCAGCAGCTCCCGTGGGGGCCAGGGGGCGGGCACTGAAGCTTTCTTT. V usage is TRBV7-9 and J usage is TRBJ1-1; 8 bases agree with TRBD1. The length of the CDR3 is 17 residues. V was clipped by 4 bases and J by 4 bases; unmatched bases: 14. The germline V gene has CDR1 SEHNR and CDR2 FQNEAQ (reference sequence).

The J gene is TRBJ2-1, the V gene TRBV11-1; tentatively, D is TRBD2 (6 bases). The CDR3 spans 16 residues. Trimming left V 2 bases short and J 0 bases short, with 11 bases between. Germline V gives CDR1 SGHAT, CDR2 FQDESV (reference sequence). This chain's CDR3 is CASSLNGGDSYNEQFF. The CDR3 region has the DNA TGTGCCAGCAGCTTAAACGGCGGGGACTCCTACAATGAGCAGTTCTTC.

The chain joins TRBV28 to TRBJ1-1; D might be TRBD1 (5 bases). Per germline, CDR1 MDHEN and CDR2 SYDVKM. Trimming pared 8 bases from V and 11 bases from J, leaving 24 bases between. The CDR3 has 14 amino acids. CDR3 sequence (DNA): TGTGCCAGCTCCCCCCCGGGACGGGCCGTGGGGGCTTTCTTT. This sequence encodes CASSPPGRAVGAFF.

The chain is built from TRBV6-5 and TRBJ1-3; D is unclear. Trimming took off 0 bases at V and 7 bases at J, with 16 bases between the two ends. In germline, CDR1 is MNHEY, CDR2 SVGAGI. This CDR3 region has 16 residues. CDR3 in amino acids: CASSYSPGRVGNTIYF. The CDR3 region has the DNA TGTGCCAGCAGTTACTCGCCCGGACGAGTTGGGAACACCATATATTTT.

In its sample, this clonotype was seen many times. V gene TRBV20-1 combines with J gene TRBJ2-5; the D gene is possibly TRBD1 (5 bases). This CDR3 has 13 amino acids. Trimming removed 6 bases from V and 1 base from J, with 12 bases in between. CDR1 and CDR2 from the germline V gene are DFQATT and SNEGSKA (reference sequence). The CDR3 nucleotides read TGCAGTGCCCCCAGGGCGACCCAAGAGACCCAGTACTTC. It translates to CSAPRATQETQYF.

Concerning this clonotype: At one end the junction does not follow the germline gene, possibly because of a read error. The chain carries TRBV3-1 and TRBJ2-3; D not certain. Germline CDR1 is LGHDT and CDR2 is YNNKEL (reference sequence). The CDR3 contains 15 residues. The CDR3 here is CVSSQEQRTTDTQYF. As DNA, the CDR3 is TGTGTCAGCAGCCAGGAGCAGAGAACCACAGATACTCAGTATTTT.

This clonotype has at least ten counts. The chain couples TRBV29-1 to TRBJ2-7, with no clear D. The CDR3 covers 12 residues. Trimming cost V 1 base and J 0 bases, with 4 bases left between them. Germline V gene data show CDR1 as SQVTM and CDR2 as ANQGSEA. Written as DNA, the CDR3 is TGCAGCGTTGAAGCGGACTCCTACGAGCAGTACTTC. Protein: CSVEADSYEQYF.

This clonotype was found many times. This sequence joins TRBV20-1 and TRBJ1-1, with D maybe TRBD1 (5 bases). Per the germline V gene, CDR1 is DFQATT and CDR2 is SNEGSKA (reference sequence). This CDR3 spans 11 amino acids. Deletions cut 8 bases from V and 7 bases from J, with 14 bases between. CDR3 sequence (DNA): TGCAGTCCACAAAGTGGGGGTGAAGCTTTCTTT. Protein product: CSPQSGGEAFF.

This clonotype was recorded many times. The chain uses TRBV24-1 and TRBJ1-3; D uncertain. CDR3 size: 12 residues. V lost 7 bases and J 0 bases, leaving 3 bases between the germline ends. Germline V gene lookup returns CDR1 KGHDR and CDR2 SFDVKD. CDR3 DNA: TGTGCCACCAGCAGCTCTGGAAACACCATATATTTT. Encoded protein: CATSSSGNTIYF.

This chain uses TRBV14 with TRBJ1-2; no clear D. Germline CDR1 SGHDN, CDR2 FVKESK. The CDR3 loop spans 12 amino acids. With 1 base removed from V and 8 bases from J, the gap between germline ends came to 8 bases. The CDR3 DNA is TGTGCCAGCAGCCAAGGTCGCGTCGGCTACACCTTC. Protein: CASSQGRVGYTF.

The chain couples TRBV30 to TRBJ1-5, with D maybe TRBD1 (5 bases). With 7 bases removed from V and 2 bases from J, the gap between germline ends came to 12 bases. CDR3 length equals 13 residues. Germline lookup yields CDR1 GTSNPN and CDR2 SVGIG (reference sequence). CDR3 nucleotide sequence: TGTGCCTACAAGATGACAGGCAATCAGCCCCAGCATTTT. It yields the protein CAYKMTGNQPQHF.

This clonotype was found many times. The chain carries TRBV7-3 and TRBJ2-2, with D possibly matching TRBD2 (6 bases). Germline V gene lookup returns CDR1 SGHTA and CDR2 FQGTGA. V lost 2 bases and J 0 bases, leaving 7 bases between the germline ends. The CDR3 is 15 residues long. The CDR3 reads CASSLAGPNTGELFF. The CDR3 DNA sequence: TGTGCCAGCAGCTTAGCGGGGCCGAACACCGGGGAGCTGTTTTTT.

This clonotype was counted ten times or more. The chain joins TRBV20-1 to TRBJ2-1, with 7 bases fitting TRBD2. J lost 8 bases, V lost 0 bases, and 4 bases had no gene match. The CDR3 extends over 13 amino acids. CDR1 and CDR2 from the germline V gene are DFQATT and SNEGSKA (reference sequence). CDR3 sequence reads: CSARDTGGDEQFF. CDR3 DNA sequence: TGCAGTGCTAGAGATACGGGAGGCGATGAGCAGTTCTTC.

The chain links TRBV7-6 to TRBJ2-1; D remains ambiguous. This CDR3 is built from 14 residues. V was clipped by 4 bases and J by 5 bases, with 12 bases between them. Germline lookup yields CDR1 SGHVS and CDR2 FNYEAQ. CDR3 bases: TGTGCCAGCAGCTCCCCACAGATTGACAATGAGCAGTTCTTC. This gives the protein CASSSPQIDNEQFF.

This clonotype was observed at least ten times. This chain links TRBV7-6 with TRBJ2-1; 10 bases agree with TRBD2. This CDR3 contains 16 residues. V shed 4 bases, J shed 5 bases, and the junction held 8 bases outside the gene matches. The germline V gene encodes CDR1 SGHVS and CDR2 FNYEAQ. DNA of the CDR3: TGTGCCAGCAGCTCCATCTTCAGCGGGGGGGACAATGAGCAGTTCTTC. Its protein is CASSSIFSGGDNEQFF.